This T cell receptor beta chain stems from a study of blood T cells in healthy people across ages. V was pared by 5 bases and J by 0 bases, with 14 bases between. Germline CDR1 is SQVTM and CDR2 is ANQGSEA. CDR3 length equals 14 residues. The second PCR ran roughly 6 to 12 cycles with a sample-barcoded 5' primer and J-beta primers. TCRdb used MiXCR to reprocess the 5' RACE reads, holding one entry per CDR3 protein. The sample lists 1,800,000 or so distinct CDR3 sequences, 30% to 40% occurring once. This sequence joins TRBV29-1 and TRBJ2-7; D perhaps matches TRBD1 (5 bases). Sequenced: blood. The clonotype comes from a human donor in good health. The CDR3 DNA reads TGCAGCGTTTCAAAATTGACAGTCTCCTACGAGCAGTACTTC. Residues: CSVSKLTVSYEQYF.